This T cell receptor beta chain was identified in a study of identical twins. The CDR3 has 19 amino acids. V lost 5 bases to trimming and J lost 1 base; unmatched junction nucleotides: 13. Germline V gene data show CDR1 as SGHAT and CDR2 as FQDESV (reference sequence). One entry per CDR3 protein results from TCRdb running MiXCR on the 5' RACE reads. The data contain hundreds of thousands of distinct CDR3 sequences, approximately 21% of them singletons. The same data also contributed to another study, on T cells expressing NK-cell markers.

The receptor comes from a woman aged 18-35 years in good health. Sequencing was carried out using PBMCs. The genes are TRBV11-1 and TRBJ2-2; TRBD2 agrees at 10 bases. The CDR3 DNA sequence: TGTGCCAGCAGCCTAATTCCGGGACTAGCGATACGGAACACCGGGGAGCTGTTTTTT. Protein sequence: CASSLIPGLAIRNTGELFF.